This T cell receptor (beta chain) was retrieved from a study of cytomegalovirus exposure and HLA in healthy donors. Whole-study results and caveats: A later analysis showed HLA-associated TCR beta chains outstripping equally common others in clonal expansion. Donor immune exposure was known only as CMV serostatus.

60 Vbeta and 13 Jbeta primers were used in PCR. Generated by immunoSEQ multiplex PCR, the TCRdb table keeps only in-frame clones and is missing some. The sample includes approximately 100,000 clones, about four fifths of them seen just once. Healthy bone marrow donors made up the donor group. When sampled, the donors appeared nominally healthy, though they likely had unrecorded immune exposures. Points on this clone: Antigen: not known.

Germline loops: CDR1 SNHLY, CDR2 FYNNEI. This CDR3 is 14 amino acids long. V lost 7 bases, J lost 7 bases, and 12 bases stayed unmatched. Input material: PBMCs. The gene calls are TRBV2 and TRBJ1-2; TRBD1 aligns across 7 bases. The receptor was isolated from a woman aged 45-65 years in good health and CMV-seropositive. The CDR3 is CASNQGELIAGYTF. The CDR3 DNA is TGTGCCAGCAACCAGGGGGAGTTGATTGCTGGCTACACCTTC.